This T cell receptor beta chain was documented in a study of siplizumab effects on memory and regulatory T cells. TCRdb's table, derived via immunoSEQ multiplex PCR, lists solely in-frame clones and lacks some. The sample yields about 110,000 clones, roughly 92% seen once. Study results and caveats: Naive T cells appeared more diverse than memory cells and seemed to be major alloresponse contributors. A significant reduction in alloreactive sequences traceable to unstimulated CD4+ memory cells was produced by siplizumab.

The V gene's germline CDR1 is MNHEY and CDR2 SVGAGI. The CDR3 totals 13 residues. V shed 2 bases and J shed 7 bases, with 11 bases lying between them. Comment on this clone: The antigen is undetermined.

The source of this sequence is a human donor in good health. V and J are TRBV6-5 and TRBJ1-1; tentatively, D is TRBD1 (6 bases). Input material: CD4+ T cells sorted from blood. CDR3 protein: CASSYGDILEAFF. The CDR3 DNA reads TGTGCCAGCAGTTACGGGGACATCCTTGAAGCTTTCTTT.